The 29 T cell receptor beta chains below come from one sample, sequenced in a study of T-cell memory formation after mild COVID-19. Using its own MiXCR run on the 5' RACE reads, TCRdb lists one record per CDR3 protein. This table has around 300,000 distinct CDR3 sequences, approximately 14% appearing once. Material for sequencing was PBMCs or a T cell subset sorted from them (not recorded which). The receptors stem from a man aged 18 to 30 who had mild COVID-19 (a few samples of this study predate the infection). Cell type and time point are not known.

This clonotype was counted between two and nine times. CDR3 sequence: CASSLLPGMNIQYF. The CDR3 nucleotides are TGCGCCAGCAGCTTGCTGCCGGGTATGAACATTCAGTACTTC. The chain is built from TRBV5-1 and TRBJ2-4, with D unresolved. The CDR3 runs 14 residues. Looked up from germline, CDR1 is SGHRS and CDR2 is YFSETQ. The V gene lost 1 base and the J gene lost 7 bases, with 12 bases spanning the gap. Complete variable domain (other parts from reference TRBV5-1 and TRBJ2-4): KAGVTQTPRYLIKTRGQQVTLSCSPISGHRSVSWYQQTPGQGLQFLFEYFSETQRNKGNFPGRFSGRQFSNSRSEMNVSTLELGDSALYLCASSLLPGMNIQYFGAGTRLSVL.

This clonotype has more than one count but fewer than ten. This chain joins TRBV6-6 and TRBJ2-1; TRBD2 might be the D (5 bases). The CDR3 loop spans 10 amino acids. V was trimmed by 7 bases and J by 8 bases, leaving 6 bases between them. Germline values: CDR1 MNHNY, CDR2 SVGAGI (reference sequence). CDR3 in amino acids: CASMRDEQFF. The CDR3 nucleotides are TGTGCCAGCATGAGGGATGAGCAGTTCTTC.

V usage is TRBV4-3 and J usage is TRBJ1-4, with D unclear. Trimming left V 1 base short and J 4 bases short, with 10 bases between. CDR1 and CDR2 from the germline V gene are LGHNA and YSLEER. This CDR3 has 15 residues. CDR3 nucleotide sequence: TGCGCCAGCAGCCAAGGACCAGGCGTTAATGAAAAACTGTTTTTT. Its protein product is CASSQGPGVNEKLFF.

This clonotype occurred a few times. The V and J genes are TRBV4-3 and TRBJ2-3; 8 bases map to TRBD1. Germline V gene data show CDR1 as LGHNA and CDR2 as YSLEER. J lost 4 bases, V lost 3 bases, and 15 bases had no gene match. This CDR3 is built from 18 residues. CDR3 sequence (DNA): TGCGCCAGCAGCCAGCGGATCAGGGGGCGCCTCGGGTCAGATACGCAGTATTTT. This gives the protein CASSQRIRGRLGSDTQYF.

This sequence joins TRBV7-9 and TRBJ1-1, with D perhaps TRBD1 (5 bases). Germline V gene sequence: CDR1 SEHNR, CDR2 FQNEAQ (reference sequence). This CDR3 is built from 15 residues. V was trimmed by 1 base and J by 1 base, leaving 10 bases between them. CDR3 in DNA: TGTGCCAGCAGCTTAGGACAGACGTGGAACACTGAAGCTTTCTTT. Translating it yields CASSLGQTWNTEAFF.

This clonotype was observed a few times. The chain couples TRBV20-1 to TRBJ1-2; unclear D gene. Germline CDR1 and CDR2: DFQATT and SNEGSKA (reference sequence). V was shortened by 2 bases and J by 8 bases, with 21 bases between the two germline ends. The CDR3 loop spans 15 amino acids. CDR3 in DNA: TGCAGTGCTAGACCCACGGTCAGCCCAGTTTGGGGCTACACCTTC. This translates into CSARPTVSPVWGYTF.

The rearrangement uses TRBV29-1 and TRBJ1-1; the D is unclear. V lost 5 bases, J lost 1 base, and 8 bases lay in between. CDR1 and CDR2 (germline): SQVTM, ANQGSEA. The CDR3 is 12 residues long. The CDR3, as DNA: TGCAGCGTTCGTGTGCCGAACACTGAAGCTTTCTTT. Translating gives CSVRVPNTEAFF.

This clonotype showed up just a few times. The rearrangement joins TRBV24-1 to TRBJ2-1, with TRBD2 matching 7 bases. Germline V lookup: CDR1 KGHDR, CDR2 SFDVKD. This CDR3 spans 13 amino acids. The V gene end was trimmed by 4 bases and the J gene end by 7 bases; junction bases not matched to a gene: 3. CDR3 sequence reads: CATSDPGGNEQFF. The CDR3 nucleotides read TGTGCCACCAGTGACCCGGGGGGAAATGAGCAGTTCTTC.

This clonotype occurred many times. The V call is TRBV7-3, the J call TRBJ1-1; no definite D call. Germline CDR1 is SGHTA and CDR2 is FQGTGA. This CDR3 is built from 15 residues. V gave up 2 bases and J gave up 0 bases, with 10 bases separating them. The CDR3 region is CASSLGPVMNTEAFF. The CDR3 DNA reads TGTGCCAGCAGCTTAGGTCCGGTTATGAACACTGAAGCTTTCTTT.

This clonotype was seen a handful of times. This chain uses TRBV7-2 with TRBJ2-7; D could derive from TRBD1 or TRBD2 (5 bases each). CDR3 length equals 14 residues. CDR1 is SGHTA and CDR2 is FQGNSA in the germline V gene. Trimming stripped 3 bases from V and 0 bases from J, with 9 bases between. Written as DNA, the CDR3 is TGTGCCAGCAGCTTGGGGGTCGGCTCCTACGAGCAGTACTTC. Translation gives CASSLGVGSYEQYF. Together with reference TRBV7-2 and TRBJ2-7, the CDR3 gives the full variable domain: GAGVSQSPSNKVTEKGKDVELRCDPISGHTALYWYRQSLGQGLEFLIYFQGNSAPDKSGLPSDRFSAERTGGSVSTLTIQRTQQEDSAVYLCASSLGVGSYEQYFGPGTRLTVT.

The chain employs TRBV5-1 and TRBJ2-2, with 7 bases fitting TRBD2. Per the germline V gene, CDR1 is SGHRS and CDR2 is YFSETQ. With 5 bases clipped from V and 5 bases from J, the junction kept 15 bases outside the gene matches. The CDR3 covers 17 residues. The CDR3 spells CASRPGGSGAATGELFF. The CDR3 DNA sequence: TGCGCCAGCAGACCGGGGGGAAGCGGCGCTGCTACCGGGGAGCTGTTTTTT.

Only a few counts were recorded for this clonotype. The V gene is TRBV6-1, the J gene TRBJ2-4; the D gene is possibly TRBD1 (5 bases). Germline CDR1 MNHNS, CDR2 SASEGT. Trimming cost V 3 bases and J 8 bases, with 11 bases left between them. This CDR3 region has 13 residues. CDR3 in DNA: TGTGCCAGCAGTGAGGCAGGGTGGGACATTCAGTACTTC. This gives the protein CASSEAGWDIQYF.

The J gene is TRBJ2-3, the V gene TRBV7-2; D is ambiguous. Trimming shortened V by 6 bases and J by 2 bases, and 6 bases separated the two germline ends. The CDR3 spans 12 residues. The germline gives CDR1 SGHTA, CDR2 FQGNSA. The CDR3: CASSSTTDTQYF. The CDR3 DNA is TGTGCCAGCAGTTCCACCACAGATACGCAGTATTTT.

The chain joins TRBV6-2 or TRBV6-3 to TRBJ2-1; D is perhaps TRBD1 (6 bases). The CDR3 covers 14 residues. Germline CDR1 reads MNHEY; CDR2 reads SVGEGT. Trimming pared 2 bases from V and 5 bases from J, leaving 10 bases between. The CDR3: CASSYDRSDNEQFF. CDR3 DNA: TGTGCCAGCAGTTACGACAGGTCCGACAATGAGCAGTTCTTC.

The V gene is TRBV5-1, the J gene TRBJ1-1, with D possibly matching TRBD1 (5 bases). V was cut by 0 bases and J by 1 base, with 16 bases left in between. The CDR3 has 17 amino acids. Germline CDR1 and CDR2: SGHRS and YFSETQ. The DNA of the CDR3 is TGCGCCAGCAGCTTGGCCTTGGGAATGCAGGGGAACACTGAAGCTTTCTTT. It specifies CASSLALGMQGNTEAFF.

The table lists this clonotype with a few counts. The chain recombines TRBV2 with TRBJ2-7; 7 bases line up with TRBD1. The J segment lost 5 bases and the V segment lost 6 bases, leaving 10 bases of the junction unmatched. Germline CDR1 is SNHLY and CDR2 is FYNNEI. CDR3 length: 14 amino acids. CDR3 bases: TGTGCCAGCAGCTTACAGGGGAGCTTCGACGAGCAGTACGTC. It codes for CASSLQGSFDEQYV.

This clonotype was detected a few times. The chain is built from TRBV5-1 and TRBJ2-2; no reliable D call. V lost 3 bases and J 2 bases, leaving 11 bases between the germline ends. CDR3 size: 15 residues. In germline, CDR1 is SGHRS, CDR2 YFSETQ. In nucleotides, the CDR3 is TGCGCCAGCAGCTCGTCGACTCTCAACACCGGGGAGCTGTTTTTT. Translating it yields CASSSSTLNTGELFF.

The chain joins TRBV7-2 to TRBJ1-2, with 8 bases that match TRBD1. The ends lost 4 bases at V and 0 bases at J; junction bases unmatched: 1. The CDR3 loop spans 14 amino acids. Looked up from germline, CDR1 is SGHTA and CDR2 is FQGNSA. The CDR3 DNA reads as TGTGCCAGCAGCTCGGACAGGGCTAACTATGGCTACACCTTC. Amino acid sequence: CASSSDRANYGYTF.

In its sample, this clonotype was seen once. The junction and the germline gene differ at one end; a read error may be behind it. V gene TRBV12-3 or TRBV12-4 combines with J gene TRBJ1-5; D unresolved. The CDR3 is 13 amino acids. CDR3 in DNA: TGTGCCAGCAGTTTGAGTATGGATCAGCTCCAGCATTTT. Encoded protein: CASSLSMDQLQHF.

This clonotype was found a few times. The V and J genes are TRBV12-3 or TRBV12-4 and TRBJ1-2; D call uncertain. Trimming took 6 bases from V and 4 from J, leaving 12 bases between them. The CDR3 is made up of 13 amino acids. For the CDR3, the DNA is TGTGCCAGCAGACGGACGGAAGGCTATGGCTACACCTTC. Translation: CASRRTEGYGYTF.

The DNA for the CDR3 is TGTGCCAGCAGTTCCTACAGCTCCTACGAGCAGTACTTC. It specifies CASSSYSSYEQYF. This rearrangement joins TRBV12-3 or TRBV12-4 to TRBJ2-7; no clear D. The length of the CDR3 is 13 residues. Trimming removed 4 bases from V and 0 bases from J, with 7 bases in between.

The CDR3 is CASSRRLLAGDSETQYF. For the CDR3, the DNA is TGTGCCAGCAGCCGAAGGCTACTAGCGGGGGATTCAGAGACCCAGTACTTC. The chain has TRBV7-2 and TRBJ2-5, with 11 bases lining up with TRBD2. Germline V gene data show CDR1 as SGHTA and CDR2 as FQGNSA. The V gene end was trimmed by 5 bases and the J gene end by 4 bases; junction bases not matched to a gene: 12. The CDR3 runs 17 residues.

The V gene is TRBV6-4, the J gene TRBJ1-5; D possibly corresponds to TRBD1 (6 bases). The CDR3 loop spans 13 amino acids. V dropped 8 bases and J dropped 11 bases, with 19 bases sitting between them. Per germline, CDR1 MRHNA and CDR2 SNTAGT. This CDR3 reads CASSRDTESTQHF. CDR3 DNA: TGTGCCAGCTCCCGGGACACCGAATCGACCCAGCATTTT.

This clonotype was detected ten times or more. The J gene is TRBJ2-7, the V gene TRBV18; 8 bases align to TRBD1. The CDR3 contains 13 residues. Trimming cost V 1 base and J 4 bases; bases outside gene matches: 0. Germline V gene sequence: CDR1 KGHSH, CDR2 LQKENI. The CDR3 DNA follows: TGTGCCAGCTCACCACGGACAGGGTACGAGCAGTACTTC. Amino acid sequence: CASSPRTGYEQYF.

This clonotype has just a few counts. CDR3 residues: CAISDSGRVHEQYV. In DNA, the CDR3 is TGTGCCATCAGTGATTCGGGCAGGGTCCACGAGCAGTACGTC. The rearrangement joins TRBV10-3 to TRBJ2-7; D is possibly TRBD1 (5 bases). V was shortened by 3 bases and J by 5 bases, with 14 bases between the two germline ends. CDR3 size: 14 residues. Germline V gene lookup returns CDR1 ENHRY and CDR2 SYGVKD.

This clonotype came up a few times. The V call is TRBV12-3 or TRBV12-4, the J call TRBJ2-3; tentative D call: TRBD2 (6 bases). Between the trimmed V and J ends, which lost 6 bases and 2 bases, there was a span of 18 bases. The CDR3 runs 16 residues. CDR3: CASRLTSSSHTDTQYF. In nucleotides, the CDR3 is TGTGCCAGCAGGCTGACTAGTTCCTCCCACACAGATACGCAGTATTTT.

The CDR3 region is CASSVGVTDTQYF. DNA of the CDR3: TGTGCCAGCAGCGTAGGGGTCACAGATACGCAGTATTTT. The J gene is TRBJ2-3, the V gene TRBV9, with D unresolved. The CDR3 totals 13 residues. CDR1 and CDR2 from the germline V gene are SGDLS and YYNGEE. The V end lost 0 bases, the J end lost 2 bases, and 4 bases lay between the germline ends.

This sequence joins TRBV5-6 and TRBJ2-3; D is perhaps TRBD1 (6 bases). Germline V CDR1 and CDR2: SGHDT, YYEEEE. The CDR3 sequence is 16 residues long. Trimming cost V 3 bases and J 4 bases, with 18 bases left between them. In DNA, the CDR3 is TGTGCCAGCAGCTACCGGACAGTAGGAATAGCAGATACGCAGTATTTT. The encoded protein is CASSYRTVGIADTQYF.

The rearrangement links TRBV29-1 to TRBJ2-1; D possibly corresponds to TRBD1 (5 bases). The V gene lost 6 bases and the J gene lost 1 base, with 16 bases spanning the gap. This CDR3 has 15 residues. Germline V gene lookup returns CDR1 SQVTM and CDR2 ANQGSEA. The chain's CDR3 is CSVSSQGSSYNEQFF. CDR3 sequence (DNA): TGCAGCGTATCGAGTCAGGGAAGTTCCTACAATGAGCAGTTCTTC.